This paragraph covers one T cell receptor (beta chain) sequence. The method was immunoSEQ multiplex PCR; TCRdb's version includes in-frame clones alone and lacks a portion of them. The table has 120,000 or so clones, about nine tenths seen once. The source of the sample is a study of control samples from healthy donors and cancer patients. CDR1 is MNHNS, CDR2 SASEGT, per germline. V dropped 4 bases and J dropped 2; count of bases not matched to a gene: 7. The CDR3 extends over 16 amino acids. The V gene is TRBV6-1, the J gene TRBJ2-7; 11 nucleotides match TRBD1. Sequences were obtained from blood. The sequence derives from a young woman in good health. The DNA of the CDR3 is TGTGCCAGCAGTGCATTGGGACAGGGGGTTGCCTACGAGCAGTACTTC. Translated, it gives CASSALGQGVAYEQYF.